The 5 T cell receptor beta chains listed next were all sequenced from one sample in a study of radiotherapy plus CTLA-4 blockade in lung cancer (dated by TCRdb to 2016 to 2018). The library was made by the immunoSEQ multiplex PCR assay. TCRdb's version of the immuneACCESS table is confined to in-frame rearrangements and falls short of the full clone set. An unresolved V gene accounts for under half of the shortfall where checked; the remainder is of unknown origin. A total of 20,000 to 30,000 clones appear in this sample, around four fifths of them only once. The ten top clones hold approximately 24% of the sample. The sequencing here drew on peripheral blood, taken from a patient treated with radiotherapy plus ipilimumab. These receptors were collected from a human donor with non-small cell lung cancer that progressed on radiotherapy plus ipilimumab.

The genes are TRBV28 and TRBJ2-1, with TRBD2 matching 12 bases. V gave up 7 bases and J gave up 6 bases; unmatched junction bases: 10. CDR1 and CDR2 from the germline V gene are MDHEN and SYDVKM. This CDR3 spans 16 amino acids. Here the CDR3 reads CASKETSGSRGNEQFF. The CDR3 nucleotides are TGTGCCAGCAAAGAGACTAGCGGGAGTCGAGGCAATGAGCAGTTCTTC.

V and J are TRBV9 and TRBJ2-2, with D hard to call. Germline assignment: CDR1 SGDLS and CDR2 YYNGEE. Trimming took off 7 bases at V and 4 bases at J, with 11 bases between the two ends. This CDR3 has 13 amino acids. The chain's CDR3 is CASDRMGTGELFF. In DNA, the CDR3 is TGTGCCAGCGATCGGATGGGCACCGGGGAGCTGTTTTTT.

The chain combines TRBV9 with TRBJ2-1, with a weak D call TRBD2 (5 bases). The germline V gene has CDR1 SGDLS and CDR2 YYNGEE. V dropped 4 bases and J dropped 0 bases, with 11 bases sitting between them. The CDR3 sequence is 15 residues long. CDR3: CASSSDWDSYNEQFF. CDR3 bases: TGTGCCAGCAGCTCGGACTGGGACTCCTACAATGAGCAGTTCTTC.

This clone came up once. J is TRBJ2-5 and V is TRBV7-2; 8 nucleotides match TRBD2. Looked up from germline, CDR1 is SGHTA and CDR2 is FQGNSA. The CDR3 spans 15 residues. V trimming: 5 bases; J trimming: 5 bases; junction bases outside the gene matches: 10. The CDR3 DNA follows: TGTGCCAGCAGCCTGATGTCCACGGGGGGGGAGACCCAGTACTTC. Protein sequence: CASSLMSTGGETQYF.

This clone was seen more than once but under ten times. The J gene is TRBJ2-1, the V gene TRBV2; the match to TRBD1 covers 7 bases. The CDR3 has 14 residues. Germline V gene data show CDR1 as SNHLY and CDR2 as FYNNEI. V lost 2 bases to trimming and J lost 9 bases; unmatched junction nucleotides: 7. The CDR3 loop reads CASSEPPTGVEQFF. In DNA form, the CDR3 reads TGTGCCAGCAGTGAACCTCCCACAGGGGTTGAGCAGTTCTTC.